The table lists the clone carrying this TCR beta chain with many counts. Its antigen is unidentified. The data belong to a study of glioma-infiltrating T cells. The overall study: Samples included WHO grade II oligodendrogliomas or astrocytomas and initial-diagnosis grade IV glioblastomas. Blood libraries targeted about 4- to 11-fold coverage of about 900,000 T cells. Study-level findings and limits: Signature shared blood CDR3 motifs were enriched in low-divergence and depleted in high-divergence patients.

The iRepertoire nested amplicon-rescue multiplex PCR amplified TCR alpha and beta CDR3s from RNA. TCRdb used MiXCR to reprocess the multiplex PCR reads, holding one entry per CDR3 protein. This table holds 400,000 or so distinct CDR3 sequences, less than 50% found once. The V and J ends lost 0 bases and 6 bases respectively, with 14 bases between them. The CDR3 loop spans 15 amino acids. Germline V gene lookup returns CDR1 MNHEY and CDR2 SVGEGT. Specimen: glioma tissue, nonneoplastic brain tissue, or PBMCs (not recorded which). This sequence was found in a human donor with low-grade glioma or glioblastoma, undergoing nonglioma brain surgery, or in good health (not recorded which). The rearrangement joins TRBV6-2 or TRBV6-3 to TRBJ1-2; the D gene is possibly TRBD1 (6 bases). The CDR3 DNA sequence: TGTGCCAGCAGTTACTCGACGTCCAGGGGACATGGCTACACCTTC. This sequence encodes CASSYSTSRGHGYTF.